This is a list of T cell receptor beta chains from one sample in a study of PD-1 blockade in classical Hodgkin lymphoma. The repertoire was sequenced with immunoSEQ multiplex PCR; TCRdb's copy has only in-frame clones and lacks some. The table records under 8,500 clones, roughly 86% of them present only once. This sample comprised CD4+ T cells from blood, obtained before the fourth cycle of nivolumab. These receptors were obtained from a human donor with classical Hodgkin lymphoma. Both conserved end residues are part of each CDR3.

>TRBJ1-4|TRBV19
CASSGTGETNEKLFF
>TRBJ2-7|TRBV4-1
CASSQAPRGADEQYF
>TRBJ2-3|TRBV7-2
CASSLGTSGKYSTDTQYF
>TRBJ2-7|TRBV6-5
CASKRGLYNEQYF
>TRBJ2-7|TRBV6-5
CASNNRISYEQYF
>TRBJ2-2|TRBV12-5
CASGLGTSGVTGELFF
>TRBJ2-7|TRBV29-1
CSVGGTEQYF
>TRBJ2-1|TRBV7-8
CASSLNLGLLSRNEQFF
>TRBJ1-4|TRBV11-2
CASSFGGAGEKLFF
>TRBJ1-2|TRBV27
CASRKQGAANYGYTF
>TRBJ2-3|TRBV29-1
CSAAGQGTDTQYF
>TRBJ2-7|TRBV7-8
CASSLNPGVEQYF
>TRBJ1-2|TRBV28
CASSSSPLNYGYTF
>TRBJ2-5|TRBV30
CAWSVLETQYF
>TRBJ1-5|TRBV19
CASSRGTGHSNQPQHF
>TRBJ1-3|TRBV18
CASARQSGNTIYF
>TRBJ2-5|TRBV11-2
CASSLGVYRGPGHF
>TRBJ2-6|TRBV5-1
CASSVRDVSPPGANVLTF
>TRBJ2-3|TRBV5-1
CASSVGLSTDTQYF
>TRBJ1-3|TRBV10-3
CAIPVGNTIYF
>TRBJ2-2|TRBV7-9
CASRGGPGELFF
>TRBJ2-7|TRBV9
CASSVRGLAGEQYF
>TRBJ2-5|TRBV10-3
CAISPGTGVGRETQYF
>TRBJ1-6|TRBV6-1
CASSESGRSSPLHF
>TRBJ1-3|TRBV5-6
CASSLAGGIVTIYF
>TRBJ2-7|TRBV6-6
CATGTGTYEQYF
>TRBJ1-3|TRBV7-8
CASSLLGTGAYGNTIYF
>TRBJ2-1|TRBV27
CASRNTLRNEQFF
>TRBJ1-3|TRBV6-1
CASSEVLGQGNTIYF
>TRBJ2-5|TRBV7-6
CASSQAGGPETQYF
>TRBJ2-5|TRBV19
CASSMSLVYQETQYF
>TRBJ2-5|TRBV7-2
CASSLLRTSGGYQETQYF
>TRBJ2-3|TRBV5-4
CASSTQRGGLPDTQYF
>TRBJ2-5|TRBV5-6
CASSPGTPQETQYF
>TRBJ2-7|TRBV19
CASSYDRWREQYF
>TRBJ2-3|TRBV7-8
CASSSSTDTQYF